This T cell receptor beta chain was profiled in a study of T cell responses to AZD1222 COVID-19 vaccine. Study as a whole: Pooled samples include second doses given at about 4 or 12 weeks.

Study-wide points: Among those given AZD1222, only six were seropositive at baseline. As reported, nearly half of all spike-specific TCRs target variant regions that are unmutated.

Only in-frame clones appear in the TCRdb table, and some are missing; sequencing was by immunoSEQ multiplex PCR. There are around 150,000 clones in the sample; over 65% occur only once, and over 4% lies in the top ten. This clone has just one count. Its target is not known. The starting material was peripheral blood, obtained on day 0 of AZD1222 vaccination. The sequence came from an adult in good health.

In DNA form, the CDR3 reads TGTGCCATCAGTGAGTCGGGGCCCGTGAACACTGAAGCTTTCTTT. Protein sequence: CAISESGPVNTEAFF. The V and J genes are TRBV10-3 and TRBJ1-1; weak D call: TRBD1 (5 bases). Looked up from germline, CDR1 is ENHRY and CDR2 is SYGVKD. The ends were cut back, 0 bases at V and 0 bases at J, with 8 bases in the middle. CDR3 length: 15 amino acids.